This entry features one T cell receptor beta chain sequence. This sample is part of a study of blood T cell repertoires in COVID-19. The wider study: Both acute and convalescent COVID-19 samples were obtained from the United States, Italy and Spain. PBMCs, B-cell-depleted T cells, or T cells provided the cDNA or gDNA that made up the material.

This CDR3 contains 15 residues. Trimming took 6 bases from V and 3 from J; bases not matched to a gene: 9. Germline V CDR1 and CDR2: SQVTM, ANQGSEA. Original data processing: Amplification of reference gene primers was used by the study to estimate nucleated cell counts. The data were produced by immunoSEQ multiplex PCR, yet TCRdb's version contains in-frame clones alone and is incomplete. The DNA gave D and trimming, while V, J and clone size come from that table. The sample includes 200,000 to 300,000 clones, 80% to 90% seen only once; the top ten take 3% to 4%. The chain recombines TRBV29-1 with TRBJ1-1; 11 bases line up with TRBD1. The origin of this receptor is a woman in her thirties or forties with acute or convalescent COVID-19. Sequencing was done on a sample of peripheral blood. The chain's CDR3 is CSVDWSGQGDTEAFF. For the CDR3, the DNA is TGCAGCGTGGATTGGTCGGGACAGGGGGACACTGAAGCTTTCTTT.